The clone carrying this T cell receptor (beta chain) qualifies as medium-sized (0.01 to 0.1%). Its antigen is not identified. This sample was taken from a study of PD-1 blockade in classical Hodgkin lymphoma. Study at large: With a 2-week interval, patients received intravenous nivolumab at 3 mg/kg.

Every patient had relapsed following autologous stem cell transplantation, and cohorts differed in brentuximab vedotin exposure. Patients' outcomes at their best amounted to complete response, partial response or progressive disease. Profiled with immunoSEQ multiplex PCR; TCRdb holds only in-frame clones, not every one. The sample has tens of thousands of clones, 81% seen once. Germline values: CDR1 LGHNA, CDR2 YSLEER. The CDR3 is 15 residues long. J lost 2 bases, V lost 4 bases, and 3 bases had no gene match. Study findings and constraints: With respect to the repertoire differences, their causes, possibly disease activity or prior therapy, remain undefined. Complete responders' diversity at baseline resembled that of newly diagnosed patients.

The sequence was collected from a human donor with classical Hodgkin lymphoma. The chain recombines TRBV4-3 with TRBJ2-7; 12 bases fit TRBD1. Sequencing used peripheral blood mononuclear cells (PBMCs), obtained at baseline. CDR3 protein: CASSPGQGAPYEQYF. The CDR3 DNA sequence: TGCGCCAGCAGCCCGGGACAGGGGGCCCCCTACGAGCAGTACTTC.